A selection of T cell receptor beta chains follows, all from one sample in a study of metastatic and nonmetastatic thyroid tumors. TCRdb reassembled clones from the PCR reads with MiXCR. Among approximately 7,000 clones listed, around two fifths were seen once. The specimen was tumor tissue. Receptors originate from a female donor with papillary thyroid cancer or a benign thyroid nodule (not recorded which). Some clones in this sample may be carry-over from other donors' samples. CDR3s include the opening cysteine and the closing phenylalanine or tryptophan. D genes are given only for firm matches. Not every row has a clone size; where given, it reads once, few, many or a size class.

V,J,D,size,DNA,CDR3
TRBV7-9,TRBJ1-2,NA,few,TGTGCCAGCAGCTTAGCAGGGGATGGCTACACCTTC,CASSLAGDGYTF
TRBV6-1,TRBJ1-4,NA,NA,TGTGCCAGCAGTTTCCTCCGACCGGATCGGGGGGGGCTGTTTTTT,CASSFLRPDRGGLFF
TRBV20-1,TRBJ1-2,NA,NA,TGCAGTGCTAGGGCGCTTCATGGCTACACCTTC,CSARALHGYTF
TRBV7-2,TRBJ2-7,NA,NA,TGTGCCAGCAGCTTCGGCGGGATCACCTACGAGCAGTACTTC,CASSFGGITYEQYF
TRBV6-1,TRBJ2-2,TRBD1,few,TGTGCCAGCAGTAAAACAGGGGACAACACCGGGGAGCTGTTTTTT,CASSKTGDNTGELFF
TRBV3-1,TRBJ1-1,NA,NA,TGTGCCAGCAGCCAGACACTGACAGGGAACACTGAAGCTTTCTTT,CASSQTLTGNTEAFF
TRBV11-2,TRBJ2-1,TRBD2,NA,TGTGGCAGCAGCTTAGTTGCGGGGAGGGGCTCCAATGAGCAGTTCTTC,CGSSLVAGRGSNEQFF
TRBV18,TRBJ2-3,TRBD2,NA,TGTGCCAGCTCATCTCGGCTAGCGGGAGGGCGGGATACGCAGTATTTT,CASSSRLAGGRDTQYF
TRBV15,TRBJ1-3,NA,NA,TGTGCCACCATCAGAGCGGAGGTGAGGGGGACTAGATCTGGAAACACCATATATTTT,CATIRAEVRGTRSGNTIYF
TRBV28,TRBJ2-7,NA,hyperexpanded,TGTGCCAGCAGTTTACAGGGCTCCTACGAGCAGTACTTC,CASSLQGSYEQYF
TRBV6-1,TRBJ2-1,NA,NA,TGTGCCAGCAGTGAAGAGGGGTCGGGGCCCAATGAGCAGTTCTTC,CASSEEGSGPNEQFF
TRBV5-1,TRBJ2-3,NA,many,TGCGCCAGCAGCTTGGTCGGAGGGGCTCCTGATACGCAGTATTTT,CASSLVGGAPDTQYF
TRBV6-1,TRBJ2-2,TRBD1,few,TGTGCCAGCAGGGAAAGGACAGGGGTGGGCGGGGAGCTGTTTTTT,CASRERTGVGGELFF
TRBV20-1,TRBJ2-5,NA,many,TGCAGTGCTAGAGGCGGGATCGCAGAGACCCAGTACTTC,CSARGGIAETQYF
TRBV7-2,TRBJ2-2,TRBD1,medium-sized,TGTGCCAGCCGCGGACAGGGGAACACCGGGGAGCTGTTTTTT,CASRGQGNTGELFF
TRBV7-2,TRBJ2-5,TRBD1,NA,TGTGCCAGCAGCTTACACCCCGTACAGGGGGCAGAGACCCAGTACTTC,CASSLHPVQGAETQYF
TRBV24-1,TRBJ2-2,NA,NA,TGTGCCACCAGTGATTTGCAGGGAACGAACACCGGGGAGCTGTTTTTT,CATSDLQGTNTGELFF
TRBV5-6,TRBJ2-3,NA,NA,TGTGCCAGCATTCCCACGAAGGGGATCGGTACAGATACGCAGTATTTT,CASIPTKGIGTDTQYF
TRBV2,TRBJ1-2,TRBD1,NA,TGTGCCAGCAGTAGAGGACAGGGCAACTATGGCTACACCTTC,CASSRGQGNYGYTF
TRBV6-1,TRBJ1-2,NA,NA,TGTGCCAGTCAGGGCAGGGCGAACTATGGTGGCTACACCTTC,CASQGRANYGGYTF
TRBV13,TRBJ1-1,NA,NA,TGTGCCAGCAGCTTTCCCGGGACGGTGAACACTGAAGCTTTCTTT,CASSFPGTVNTEAFF
TRBV5-1,TRBJ2-7,TRBD2,NA,TGCGCCAGCAGCTTGGTTTTAGCGGGAGGAAACTACGAGCAGTACTTC,CASSLVLAGGNYEQYF
TRBV10-3,TRBJ1-5,NA,few,TGTGCCATCAGTGAGTCGGGAGGGGATAGCAATCAGCCCCAGCATTTT,CAISESGGDSNQPQHF
TRBV7-9,TRBJ2-3,TRBD1,NA,TGTGCCAGCAGCCCTAATACAGGGGAGGATACGCAGTATTTT,CASSPNTGEDTQYF
TRBV20-1,TRBJ2-1,NA,large,TGCAGTGCTAGAGATGGGGCGGGACCGTACAATGAGCAGTTCTTC,CSARDGAGPYNEQFF
TRBV19,TRBJ1-2,NA,few,TGTGCCAGTAGTGTACAGGGAGGCGGCTACACCTTC,CASSVQGGGYTF